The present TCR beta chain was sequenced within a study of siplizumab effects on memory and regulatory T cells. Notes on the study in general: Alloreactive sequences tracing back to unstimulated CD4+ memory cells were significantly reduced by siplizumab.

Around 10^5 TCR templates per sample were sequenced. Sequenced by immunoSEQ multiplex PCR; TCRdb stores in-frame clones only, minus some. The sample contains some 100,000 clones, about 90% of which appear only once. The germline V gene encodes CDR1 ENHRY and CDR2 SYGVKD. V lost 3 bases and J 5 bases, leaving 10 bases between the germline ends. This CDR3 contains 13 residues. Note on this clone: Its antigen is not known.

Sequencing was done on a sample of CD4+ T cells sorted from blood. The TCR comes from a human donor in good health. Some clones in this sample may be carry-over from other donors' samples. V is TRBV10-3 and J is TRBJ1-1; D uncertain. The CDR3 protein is CAISEPKGTEAFF. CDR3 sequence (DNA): TGTGCCATCAGTGAACCCAAGGGTACTGAAGCTTTCTTT.